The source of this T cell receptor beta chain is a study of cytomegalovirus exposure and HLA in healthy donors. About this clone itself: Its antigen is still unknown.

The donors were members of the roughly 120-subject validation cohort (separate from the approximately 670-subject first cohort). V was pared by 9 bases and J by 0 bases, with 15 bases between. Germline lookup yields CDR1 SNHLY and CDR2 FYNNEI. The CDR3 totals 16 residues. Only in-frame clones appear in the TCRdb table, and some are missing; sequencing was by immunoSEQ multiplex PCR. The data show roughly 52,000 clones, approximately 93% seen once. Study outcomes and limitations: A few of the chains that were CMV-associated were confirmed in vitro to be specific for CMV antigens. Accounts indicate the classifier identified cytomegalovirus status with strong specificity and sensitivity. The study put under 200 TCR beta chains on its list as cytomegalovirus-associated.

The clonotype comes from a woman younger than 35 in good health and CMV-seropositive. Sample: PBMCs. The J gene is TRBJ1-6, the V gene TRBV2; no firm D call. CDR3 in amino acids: CASTSGSSSYNSPLHF. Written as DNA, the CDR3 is TGTGCCAGTACCTCGGGGTCAAGCTCCTATAATTCACCCCTCCACTTT.